Reported below is one TCR beta chain. No antigen is known for it. As the sequencing template, cDNA was produced by extracting RNA and reverse transcribing it. The data were produced by immunoSEQ multiplex PCR, yet TCRdb's version contains in-frame clones alone and is incomplete. The data contain some 170,000 clones, 67% of them seen just once; the ten biggest clones take up around 10%. The data stem from a study of CD8+ T cells in alopecia areata. Study overall: Oral tofacitinib (5 to 10 mg twice daily) was administered to treated patients. The study's findings and limits: Lesional tissue from the scalp (especially in alopecia totalis/universalis) showed higher clonality than normal scalp.

In alopecia areata patients, both lesional scalp punch biopsies and peripheral blood were collected. Separation by sorting yielded CD4+ and CD8+ T cells from PBMCs. The CDR3 is made up of 16 amino acids. V was shortened by 0 bases and J by 0 bases, with 9 bases between the two germline ends. CDR1 is SGHNT and CDR2 is YENEEA in the germline V gene. The source is a human donor with alopecia areata. The material was CD8+ T cells sorted from blood, obtained at week 0. The rearrangement uses TRBV11-3 and TRBJ2-4; maybe TRBD2 (6 bases). CDR3 amino acids: CASSLEGGVAKNIQYF. In nucleotides, the CDR3 is TGTGCCAGCAGCTTAGAGGGCGGGGTAGCCAAAAACATTCAGTACTTC.